The 26 T cell receptor beta chains in this list originate from one sample, sequenced in a study of siplizumab effects on memory and regulatory T cells. Assay used: immunoSEQ multiplex PCR; TCRdb lists only in-frame clones, some missing. The table has some 100,000 clones, 93% seen once. Sample: CD8+ T cells sorted from blood. These receptors originate from a human donor in good health.

The DNA for the CDR3 is TGTGCCAGCAGTGAAATTGGGGGGCTGAGCTACGAGCAGTACTTC. Translated: CASSEIGGLSYEQYF. V usage is TRBV6-1 and J usage is TRBJ2-7, with D perhaps TRBD1 or TRBD2 (6 bases each). V was trimmed by 2 bases and J by 3 bases, leaving 14 bases between them. Germline CDR1 is MNHNS and CDR2 is SASEGT. CDR3 size: 15 residues.

The chain combines TRBV7-6 with TRBJ2-2; no clear D. In germline, CDR1 is SGHVS, CDR2 FNYEAQ. The CDR3 contains 13 residues. V was shortened by 1 base and J by 6 bases, with 6 bases between the two germline ends. The DNA for the CDR3 is TGTGCCAGCAGCTTAGAGGGATCCGGGGAGCTGTTTTTT. This sequence encodes CASSLEGSGELFF.

The V call is TRBV29-1, the J call TRBJ2-1; unclear D gene. The CDR3 contains 14 residues. V lost 6 bases to trimming and J lost 5 bases, with 17 bases between them. Germline CDR1 and CDR2: SQVTM and ANQGSEA. The CDR3 is CSVDLNIGHNEQFF. The CDR3 bases are TGCAGCGTGGACCTAAACATTGGACACAATGAGCAGTTCTTC.

For the CDR3, the DNA is TGCGCCAGCAGCTTGGCTAGCGGGGCCCTAGGGCAGTTCTTC. Translated, it gives CASSLASGALGQFF. This rearrangement joins TRBV5-1 to TRBJ2-1; TRBD2 aligns across 9 bases. Trimming removed 0 bases from V and 12 bases from J; junction bases left unmatched: 7. The CDR3 loop spans 14 amino acids. Germline V gene lookup returns CDR1 SGHRS and CDR2 YFSETQ.

A few counts support this clone. V and J are TRBV6-6 and TRBJ1-6, with 8 bases aligning to TRBD1. V shed 10 bases and J 9 bases; nucleotides not matched to a gene: 8. This CDR3 spans 13 amino acids. Germline V gene sequence: CDR1 MNHNY, CDR2 SVGAGI (reference sequence). The CDR3 DNA sequence: TGTGCCACATCGACAGGGGATGCTTCACCCCTCCACTTT. Translated: CATSTGDASPLHF.

The genes are TRBV7-2 and TRBJ2-7; no clear D gene. V dropped 0 bases and J dropped 0 bases, with 15 bases sitting between them. From germline, CDR1 is SGHTA and CDR2 FQGNSA. CDR3 size: 17 residues. CDR3 loop: CASSLASGPFSSYEQYF. In nucleotides, the CDR3 is TGTGCCAGCAGCTTAGCTTCTGGCCCTTTTAGCTCCTACGAGCAGTACTTC.

CDR3 sequence: CASSPGQGREKLFF. The CDR3, as DNA: TGCGCCAGCAGCCCTGGACAGGGGAGGGAAAAACTGTTTTTT. The J gene is TRBJ1-4, the V gene TRBV5-1; 9 bases map to TRBD1. CDR1 is SGHRS and CDR2 is YFSETQ in the germline V gene. Germline trimming cut 4 bases from V and 8 bases from J; bases unmatched to any gene: 6. The CDR3 runs 14 residues.

The V call is TRBV5-8, the J call TRBJ1-1; D not resolved. Germline values: CDR1 SGHTS, CDR2 YDEGEE. This CDR3 is 12 amino acids long. V was trimmed by 0 bases and J by 9 bases, leaving 9 bases between them. The CDR3 sequence: CASSLAGLQAFF. CDR3 nucleotide sequence: TGTGCCAGCAGCTTGGCGGGGTTGCAAGCTTTCTTT. The full variable domain, rest sourced from reference TRBV5-8 and TRBJ1-1, is EAGVTQSPTHLIKTRGQQATLRCSPISGHTSVYWYQQALGLGLQFLLWYDEGEERNRGNFPPRFSGRQFPNYSSELNVNALELEDSALYLCASSLAGLQAFFGQGTRLTVV.

The gene calls are TRBV10-3 and TRBJ2-2, with unresolved D. Per the germline V gene, CDR1 is ENHRY and CDR2 is SYGVKD. The CDR3 spans 16 residues. V lost 0 bases and J lost 0, with 8 bases in between. The CDR3 sequence: CAISESPRANTGELFF. The CDR3 nucleotides read TGTGCCATCAGTGAGTCGCCCAGAGCGAACACCGGGGAGCTGTTTTTT.

The chain links TRBV5-6 to TRBJ1-4; D not certain. The germline V gene encodes CDR1 SGHDT and CDR2 YYEEEE. The CDR3 contains 16 residues. The V end was cut by 4 bases, the J end by 7 bases, with 20 bases between. For the CDR3, the DNA is TGTGCCAGCAGCCTCACCCTGGATGGGAGTAGTGAAAAACTGTTTTTT. Translated: CASSLTLDGSSEKLFF.

The gene calls are TRBV5-6 and TRBJ2-6; D not certain. Germline V gene sequence: CDR1 SGHDT, CDR2 YYEEEE. CDR3 length equals 11 residues. Deletions cut 0 bases from V and 13 bases from J, with 5 bases between. This CDR3 reads CASSLGMVLTF. The CDR3 nucleotides read TGTGCCAGCAGCTTGGGCATGGTCCTGACTTTC.

The chain links TRBV30 to TRBJ1-1, with D possibly TRBD1 on 5 matching bases. With 8 bases removed from V and 0 bases from J, the gap between germline ends came to 16 bases. From germline, CDR1 is GTSNPN and CDR2 SVGIG (reference sequence). The CDR3 sequence is 14 residues long. The CDR3 bases are TGTGCCCGGGACCCAGGCGGTGTGAACACTGAAGCTTTCTTT. This sequence encodes CARDPGGVNTEAFF.

The chain employs TRBV5-8 and TRBJ1-5; D is uncertain. CDR1 SGHTS and CDR2 YDEGEE come from the germline V gene. The CDR3 covers 15 residues. Trimming removed 4 bases from V and 0 bases from J, with 11 bases in between. CDR3 in amino acids: CASSHDRVSNQPQHF. The CDR3 DNA reads as TGTGCCAGCAGCCATGACCGGGTTAGCAATCAGCCCCAGCATTTT. Looking up the rest from reference TRBV5-8 and TRBJ1-5 gives the full variable domain: EAGVTQSPTHLIKTRGQQATLRCSPISGHTSVYWYQQALGLGLQFLLWYDEGEERNRGNFPPRFSGRQFPNYSSELNVNALELEDSALYLCASSHDRVSNQPQHFGDGTRLSIL.

The CDR3 bases are TGTGCCAGCAGCCCTCCTGTTGGAGGCGGGGAGCTGTTTTTT. Encoded protein: CASSPPVGGGELFF. The genes are TRBV7-9 and TRBJ2-2; D perhaps matches TRBD2 (5 bases). The germline V and J ends were trimmed by 5 bases and 7 bases, with 14 bases remaining between them. The germline gives CDR1 SEHNR, CDR2 FQNEAQ (reference sequence). The CDR3 covers 14 residues.

This rearrangement joins TRBV6-4 to TRBJ2-6; a weak D match, TRBD2 (5 bases). The CDR3 spans 13 residues. Trimming removed 4 bases from V and 4 bases from J, with 5 bases in between. The germline V gene encodes CDR1 MRHNA and CDR2 SNTAGT. Written as DNA, the CDR3 is TGTGCCAGCAGTGGCGGGGGGGCCAACGTCCTGACTTTC. Translated: CASSGGGANVLTF.

The chain employs TRBV19 and TRBJ2-5, with D perhaps TRBD1 (5 bases). The CDR3 contains 14 residues. In germline, CDR1 is LNHDA, CDR2 SQIVND (reference sequence). V lost 2 bases and J 5 bases, leaving 12 bases between the germline ends. CDR3 sequence: CASSIIGQGETQYF. CDR3 DNA sequence: TGTGCCAGTAGTATAATCGGACAAGGGGAGACCCAGTACTTC.

The chain carries TRBV5-1 and TRBJ2-5, with 11 positions matching TRBD2. Looked up from germline, CDR1 is SGHRS and CDR2 is YFSETQ. With 5 bases clipped from V and 2 bases from J, the junction kept 5 bases outside the gene matches. This CDR3 has 15 amino acids. CDR3 DNA sequence: TGCGCCAGCAGTTGGACTAGCGGGCCACAAGAGACCCAGTACTTC. It yields the protein CASSWTSGPQETQYF.

The genes are TRBV7-9 and TRBJ1-3; a weak D match, TRBD1 (5 bases). V shed 5 bases and J shed 0 bases, with 11 bases lying between them. The V gene's germline CDR1 is SEHNR and CDR2 FQNEAQ (reference sequence). The CDR3 runs to 15 residues. DNA of the CDR3: TGTGCCAGCAGCAACCAGGGAGACTCTGGAAACACCATATATTTT. It yields the protein CASSNQGDSGNTIYF. The full variable domain, with the rest looked up from reference TRBV7-9 and TRBJ1-3, is DTGVSQNPRHKITKRGQNVTFRCDPISEHNRLYWYRQTLGQGPEFLTYFQNEAQLEKSRLLSDRFSAERPKGSFSTLEIQRTEQGDSAMYLCASSNQGDSGNTIYFGEGSWLTVV.

The chain links TRBV5-6 to TRBJ1-2; D remains unclear. Germline lookup yields CDR1 SGHDT and CDR2 YYEEEE. The CDR3 covers 13 residues. Trimming stripped 3 bases from V and 7 bases from J, with 13 bases between. The CDR3 DNA reads as TGTGCCAGCAGCTGGCGGGAAAAGGCTGGCTACACCTTC. Its translation is CASSWREKAGYTF.

The chain has TRBV11-1 and TRBJ2-2, with 11 bases matching TRBD2. V dropped 0 bases and J dropped 3; count of bases not matched to a gene: 3. The CDR3 extends over 17 amino acids. Per germline, CDR1 SGHAT and CDR2 FQDESV (reference sequence). The CDR3 protein is CASSLAWGLADTGELFF. In DNA form, the CDR3 reads TGTGCCAGCAGCTTAGCGTGGGGACTAGCGGACACCGGGGAGCTGTTTTTT.

The chain links TRBV6-5 to TRBJ2-7; weak D call: TRBD1 (6 bases). V was pared by 7 bases and J by 1 base, with 14 bases between. This CDR3 contains 14 residues. Germline CDR1 is MNHEY and CDR2 is SVGAGI. CDR3 nucleotide sequence: TGTGCCAGCACCGAACTGGGGGCTTCCTACGAGCAGTACTTC. Protein: CASTELGASYEQYF.

The chain has TRBV9 and TRBJ1-4; the match to TRBD1 covers 9 bases. V gave up 3 bases and J gave up 3 bases; unmatched junction bases: 9. The CDR3 consists of 17 residues. Germline V CDR1 and CDR2: SGDLS, YYNGEE. As DNA, the CDR3 is TGTGCCAGCAGCGAGGGGAACACAGGGGGCCCTAATGAAAAACTGTTTTTT. Translation gives CASSEGNTGGPNEKLFF.

The chain combines TRBV20-1 with TRBJ1-1, with unresolved D. The germline V and J ends were trimmed by 3 bases and 2 bases, with 4 bases remaining between them. This CDR3 comprises 11 residues. Germline V gene data show CDR1 as DFQATT and CDR2 as SNEGSKA (reference sequence). CDR3: CSASHNTEAFF. In nucleotides, the CDR3 is TGCAGTGCTAGTCACAACACTGAAGCTTTCTTT.

The chain recombines TRBV11-3 with TRBJ1-3; maybe TRBD1 (6 bases). CDR3 length: 16 amino acids. Germline CDR1 SGHNT, CDR2 YENEEA. Trimming took off 2 bases at V and 0 bases at J, with 11 bases between the two ends. CDR3 coding DNA: TGTGCCAGCAGCTTAAACAGGGAATTCTCTGGAAACACCATATATTTT. Encoded protein: CASSLNREFSGNTIYF.

This sequence joins TRBV15 and TRBJ2-3, with 12 bases matching TRBD2. CDR3 length equals 18 residues. Germline assignment: CDR1 LNHNV and CDR2 YYDKDF (reference sequence). V dropped 3 bases and J dropped 3; count of bases not matched to a gene: 10. In nucleotides, the CDR3 is TGTGCCACCAGCAGGCTACTCCTAGCGGGAGGGGGAACAGATACGCAGTATTTT. Translated: CATSRLLLAGGGTDTQYF.

This chain links TRBV6-6 with TRBJ1-2; D is uncertain. Trimming took 4 bases from V and 4 from J, leaving 10 bases between them. The V gene's germline CDR1 is MNHNY and CDR2 SVGAGI (reference sequence). The CDR3 has 13 amino acids. The CDR3, as DNA: TGTGCCAGCAGTTCAGCGCCTGCCTATGGCTACACCTTC. The encoded protein is CASSSAPAYGYTF.